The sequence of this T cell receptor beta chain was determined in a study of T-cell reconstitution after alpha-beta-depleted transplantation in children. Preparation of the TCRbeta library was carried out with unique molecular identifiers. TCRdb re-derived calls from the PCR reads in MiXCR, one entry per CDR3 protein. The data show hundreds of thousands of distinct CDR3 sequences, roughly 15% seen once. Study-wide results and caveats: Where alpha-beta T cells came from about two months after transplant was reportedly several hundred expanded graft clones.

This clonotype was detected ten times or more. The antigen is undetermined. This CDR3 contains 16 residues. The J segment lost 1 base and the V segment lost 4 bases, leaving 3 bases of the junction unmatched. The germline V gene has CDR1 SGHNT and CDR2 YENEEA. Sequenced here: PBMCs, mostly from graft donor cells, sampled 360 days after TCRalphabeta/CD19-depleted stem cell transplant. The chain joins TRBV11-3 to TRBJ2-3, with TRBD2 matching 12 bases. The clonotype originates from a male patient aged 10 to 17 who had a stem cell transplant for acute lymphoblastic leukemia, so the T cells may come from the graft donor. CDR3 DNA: TGTGCCAGCAGCTCAGGACTAGCGGGGCGCACAGATACGCAGTATTTT. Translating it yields CASSSGLAGRTDTQYF.